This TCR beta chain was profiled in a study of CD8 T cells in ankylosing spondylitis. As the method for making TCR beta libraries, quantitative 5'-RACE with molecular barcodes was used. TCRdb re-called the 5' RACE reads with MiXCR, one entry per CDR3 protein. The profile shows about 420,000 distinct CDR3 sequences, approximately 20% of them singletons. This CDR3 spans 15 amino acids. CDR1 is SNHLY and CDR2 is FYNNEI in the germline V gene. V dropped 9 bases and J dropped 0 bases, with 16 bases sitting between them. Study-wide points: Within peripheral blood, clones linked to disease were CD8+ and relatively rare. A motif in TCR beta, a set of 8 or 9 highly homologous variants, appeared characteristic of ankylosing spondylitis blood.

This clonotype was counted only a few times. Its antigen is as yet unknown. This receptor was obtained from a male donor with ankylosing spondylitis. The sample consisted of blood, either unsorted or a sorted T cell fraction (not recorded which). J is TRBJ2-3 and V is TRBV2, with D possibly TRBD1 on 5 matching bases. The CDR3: CASRRQRSSTDTQYF. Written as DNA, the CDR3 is TGTGCCAGTCGCCGACAGAGATCCAGCACAGATACGCAGTATTTT.